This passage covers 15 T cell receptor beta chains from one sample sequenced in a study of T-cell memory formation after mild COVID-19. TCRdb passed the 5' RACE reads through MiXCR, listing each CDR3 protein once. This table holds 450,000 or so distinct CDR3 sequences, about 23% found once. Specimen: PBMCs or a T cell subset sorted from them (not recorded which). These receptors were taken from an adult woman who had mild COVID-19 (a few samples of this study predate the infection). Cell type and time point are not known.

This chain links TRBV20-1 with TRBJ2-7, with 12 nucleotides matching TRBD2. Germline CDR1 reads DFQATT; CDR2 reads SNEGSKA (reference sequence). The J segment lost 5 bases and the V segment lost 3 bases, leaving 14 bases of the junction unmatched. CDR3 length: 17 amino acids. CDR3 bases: TGCAGTGCTAGTAATACCCTAGCGGGGGGGCTTTTTGACGAGCAGTACTTC. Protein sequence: CSASNTLAGGLFDEQYF.

Written as DNA, the CDR3 is TGTGCCAGCAGCTTAGATCACGGGAGCACAGATACGCAGTATTTT. Translating gives CASSLDHGSTDTQYF. The rearrangement joins TRBV11-2 to TRBJ2-3; D call uncertain. In germline, CDR1 is SGHAT, CDR2 FQNNGV. There are 15 residues in the CDR3. V lost 0 bases, J lost 0 bases, and 7 bases lay in between.

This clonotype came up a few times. This CDR3 reads CASSSTPAKGLAGHDEQFF. Here the CDR3 DNA reads TGTGCCAGCAGCTCTACGCCGGCCAAGGGACTAGCGGGACATGATGAGCAGTTCTTC. The chain is built from TRBV7-3 and TRBJ2-1; 13 bases align to TRBD2. The CDR3 covers 19 residues. The germline gives CDR1 SGHTA, CDR2 FQGTGA. The J segment lost 8 bases and the V segment lost 4 bases, leaving 17 bases of the junction unmatched.

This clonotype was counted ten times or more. The CDR3 protein is CASSLPGTVQDEQFF. CDR3 sequence (DNA): TGTGCCAGCAGCCTTCCAGGGACCGTCCAGGATGAGCAGTTCTTC. The chain carries TRBV12-3 or TRBV12-4 and TRBJ2-1; tentatively, D is TRBD1 or TRBD2 (5 bases each). Trimming removed 6 bases from V and 8 bases from J, with 20 bases in between. CDR3 size: 15 residues.

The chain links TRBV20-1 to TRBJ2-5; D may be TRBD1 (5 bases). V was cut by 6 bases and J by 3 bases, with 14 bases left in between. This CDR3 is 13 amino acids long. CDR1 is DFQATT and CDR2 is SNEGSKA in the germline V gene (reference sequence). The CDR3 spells CSAGRQNEETQYF. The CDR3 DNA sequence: TGCAGTGCCGGACGACAGAATGAAGAGACCCAGTACTTC.

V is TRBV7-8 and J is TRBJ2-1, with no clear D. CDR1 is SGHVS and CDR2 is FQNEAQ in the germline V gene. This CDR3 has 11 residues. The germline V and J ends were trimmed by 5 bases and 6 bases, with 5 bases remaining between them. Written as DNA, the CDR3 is TGTGCCAGCAGCCGAGTCAATGAGCAGTTCTTC. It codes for CASSRVNEQFF.

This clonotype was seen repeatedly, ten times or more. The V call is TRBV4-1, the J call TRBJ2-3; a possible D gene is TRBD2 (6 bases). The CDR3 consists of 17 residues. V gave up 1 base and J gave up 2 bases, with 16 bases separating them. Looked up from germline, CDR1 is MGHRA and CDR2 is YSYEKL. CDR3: CASSQASRLAPTDTQYF. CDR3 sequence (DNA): TGCGCCAGCAGCCAAGCTTCGCGGCTAGCGCCCACAGATACGCAGTATTTT.

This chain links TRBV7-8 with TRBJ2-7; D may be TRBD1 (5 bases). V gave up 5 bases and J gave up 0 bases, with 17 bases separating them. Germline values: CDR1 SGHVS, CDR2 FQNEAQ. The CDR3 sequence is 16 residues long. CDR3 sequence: CASSTSSTVASYEQYF. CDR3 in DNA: TGTGCCAGCAGCACCTCTTCGACAGTCGCCTCCTACGAGCAGTACTTC.

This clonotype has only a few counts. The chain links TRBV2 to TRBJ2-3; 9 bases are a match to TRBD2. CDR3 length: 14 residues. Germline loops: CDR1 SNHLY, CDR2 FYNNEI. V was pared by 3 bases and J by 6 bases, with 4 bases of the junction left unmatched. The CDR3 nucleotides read TGTGCCAGCAGTGACTTTCTAGCGGGGGATACGCAGTATTTT. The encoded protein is CASSDFLAGDTQYF.

CDR3 nucleotide sequence: TGCAGTGCTAGAGATCCCCTAGCGGTTAAAGAGACCCAGTACTTC. Amino acids: CSARDPLAVKETQYF. The chain is built from TRBV20-1 and TRBJ2-5; 7 bases map to TRBD2. The CDR3 is made up of 15 amino acids. V lost 0 bases, J lost 3 bases, and 7 bases stayed unmatched. From germline, CDR1 is DFQATT and CDR2 SNEGSKA (reference sequence).

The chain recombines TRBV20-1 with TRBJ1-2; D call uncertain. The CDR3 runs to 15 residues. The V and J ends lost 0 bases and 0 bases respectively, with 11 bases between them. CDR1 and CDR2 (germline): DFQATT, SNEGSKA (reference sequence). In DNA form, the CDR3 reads TGCAGTGCTAGAGAGCTTGGCAAAGCTAACTATGGCTACACCTTC. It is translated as CSARELGKANYGYTF.

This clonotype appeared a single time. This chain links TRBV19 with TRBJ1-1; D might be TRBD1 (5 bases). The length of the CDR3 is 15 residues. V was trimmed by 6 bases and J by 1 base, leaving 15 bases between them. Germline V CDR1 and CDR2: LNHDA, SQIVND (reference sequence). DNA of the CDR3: TGTGCCAGTAGCTTCTTGGGACGGCAGAACACTGAAGCTTTCTTT. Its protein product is CASSFLGRQNTEAFF.

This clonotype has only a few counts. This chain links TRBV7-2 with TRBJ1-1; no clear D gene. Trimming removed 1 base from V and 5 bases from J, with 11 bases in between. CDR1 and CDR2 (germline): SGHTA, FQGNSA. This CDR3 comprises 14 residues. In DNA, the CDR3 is TGTGCCAGCAGCTTAGGGAGCGGGCCAACTGAAGCTTTCTTT. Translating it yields CASSLGSGPTEAFF.

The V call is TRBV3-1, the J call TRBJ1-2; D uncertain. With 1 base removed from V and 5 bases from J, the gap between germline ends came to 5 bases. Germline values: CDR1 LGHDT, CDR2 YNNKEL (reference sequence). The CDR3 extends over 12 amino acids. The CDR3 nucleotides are TGTGCCAGCAGCCAAGCTACGTATGGCTACACCTTC. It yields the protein CASSQATYGYTF.

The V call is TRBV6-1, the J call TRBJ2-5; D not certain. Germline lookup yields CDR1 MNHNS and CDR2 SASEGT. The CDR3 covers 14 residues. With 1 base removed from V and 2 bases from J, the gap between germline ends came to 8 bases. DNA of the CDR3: TGTGCCAGCAGTGAAGGGTCTTTACAAGAGACCCAGTACTTC. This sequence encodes CASSEGSLQETQYF.